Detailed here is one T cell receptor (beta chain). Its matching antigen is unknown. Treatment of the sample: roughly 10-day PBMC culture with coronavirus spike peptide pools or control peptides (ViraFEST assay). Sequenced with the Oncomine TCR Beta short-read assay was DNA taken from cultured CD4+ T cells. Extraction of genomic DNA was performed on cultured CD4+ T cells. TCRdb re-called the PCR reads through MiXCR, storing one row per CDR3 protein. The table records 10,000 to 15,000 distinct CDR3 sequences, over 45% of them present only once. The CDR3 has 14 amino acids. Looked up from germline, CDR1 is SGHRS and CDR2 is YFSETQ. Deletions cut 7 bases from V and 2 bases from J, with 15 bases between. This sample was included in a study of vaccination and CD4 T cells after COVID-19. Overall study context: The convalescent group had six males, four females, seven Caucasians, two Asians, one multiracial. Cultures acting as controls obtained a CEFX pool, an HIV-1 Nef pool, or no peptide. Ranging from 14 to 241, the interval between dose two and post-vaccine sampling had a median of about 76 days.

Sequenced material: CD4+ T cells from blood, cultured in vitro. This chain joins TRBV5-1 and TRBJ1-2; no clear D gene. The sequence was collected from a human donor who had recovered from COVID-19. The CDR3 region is CASANPPQNYGYTF. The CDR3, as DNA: TGCGCCAGCGCGAACCCCCCACAAAACTATGGCTACACCTTC.